The clone carrying this TCR beta chain was counted ten times or more. The antigen is undetermined. This specimen comes from a study of T-cell reconstitution after alpha-beta-depleted transplantation in children. Construction of the TCRbeta library involved unique molecular identifiers. TCRdb re-called the PCR reads with MiXCR, one entry per CDR3 protein. The profile shows tens of thousands of distinct CDR3 sequences, approximately 4.4% of them singletons. General observations from the study: It was newly produced T cells that mostly accounted for T-cell counts and diversity one year after transplant. Where alpha-beta T cells came from about two months after transplant was reportedly several hundred expanded graft clones. Surviving thymic progenitors and recipient T cells were the source of high TCRbeta diversity at day 60 in some patients.

Germline V gives CDR1 LNHDA, CDR2 SQIVND (reference sequence). Germline trimming cut 6 bases from V and 6 bases from J; bases unmatched to any gene: 4. The CDR3 contains 13 residues. The TCR was taken from a boy in the first two years of life who had a stem cell transplant for acute myeloid leukemia, so the T cells may come from the graft donor. This chain links TRBV19 with TRBJ2-1, with 8 bases lining up with TRBD1. The source was PBMCs, mostly from graft donor cells, collected 180 days after TCRalphabeta/CD19-depleted stem cell transplant. CDR3 DNA sequence: TGTGCCAGTAGAAGACAGGGGAGCAATGAGCAGTTCTTC. Encoded protein: CASRRQGSNEQFF.